This T cell receptor (beta chain) was retrieved from a study of beta chain features in type 1 diabetes. The study's findings and limits: Sampled from patients, naive, central memory and Treg TCRB repertoires appeared more similar than those sampled from healthy donors.

The study reverse transcribed the entire isolated RNA, so it sequenced expressed TCRB transcripts. Only in-frame clones appear in the TCRdb table, and some are missing; sequencing was by immunoSEQ multiplex PCR. The sample has roughly 250,000 clones; over 8.5% are singletons. As to this clone: What it recognizes is unknown.

CDR1 PRHDT and CDR2 FYEKMQ come from the germline V gene (reference sequence). The CDR3 spans 16 residues. J lost 5 bases, V lost 6 bases, and 11 bases had no gene match. The sequence was collected from a woman aged 18-29 years in good health. The chain recombines TRBV13 with TRBJ2-2, with 8 bases matching TRBD2. Sequenced material: naive CD4+ T cells from blood. The DNA for the CDR3 is TGTGCCAGCAGTCTGGGAGTGGCGGGGGGAACCGGGGAGCTGTTTTTT. Amino acid sequence: CASSLGVAGGTGELFF.